These T cell receptor beta chains were read from a single sample in a study of a mutant IDH1 vaccine in newly diagnosed glioma. Sequencing was performed with immunoSEQ multiplex PCR; in TCRdb, only in-frame clones are kept and a portion is missing. The sample includes 69,000 or so clones, 85% to 90% of them seen just once. These receptors' antigens are unknown. The sequencing here drew on PBMCs, taken from a glioma patient whose treatment included an IDH1 peptide vaccine. Receptor source: a man aged 30-40 years with glioma. CDR3s include the opening cysteine and the closing phenylalanine or tryptophan. D genes are given only for firm matches. Clone size is given for some rows only: seen once, a few or many times, or a class if the clone is expanded.

clone_size: once; j_call: TRBJ1-6; v_call: TRBV7-2; d_call: .; cdr3_nt: TGTGCCAGCAGCCCCATGGCAGGGGCGCACAATTCACCCCTCCACTTT; cdr3_aa: CASSPMAGAHNSPLHF
clone_size: .; j_call: TRBJ1-1; v_call: TRBV18; d_call: .; cdr3_nt: TGTGCCAGCTCCCTCGGGACCGCAAACACTGAAGCTTTCTTT; cdr3_aa: CASSLGTANTEAFF
clone_size: few; j_call: TRBJ1-5; v_call: TRBV19; d_call: .; cdr3_nt: TGTGCCAGTAGTGGGGGGCGCGGGCAGCCCCAGCATTTT; cdr3_aa: CASSGGRGQPQHF
clone_size: .; j_call: TRBJ2-1; v_call: TRBV7-2; d_call: TRBD2; cdr3_nt: TGTGCCAGCAGCTTAGCCCTCGAGCGGGGGGGCCATGAGCAGTTCTTC; cdr3_aa: CASSLALERGGHEQFF
clone_size: .; j_call: TRBJ1-1; v_call: TRBV6-5; d_call: .; cdr3_nt: TGTGCCAGCAGTTATAGGGGGACCGACACTGAAGCTTTCTTT; cdr3_aa: CASSYRGTDTEAFF
clone_size: once; j_call: TRBJ2-3; v_call: TRBV6-5; d_call: .; cdr3_nt: TGTGCCAGCAGTTACGGGGGGAGCACAGATACGCAGTATTTT; cdr3_aa: CASSYGGSTDTQYF
clone_size: .; j_call: TRBJ2-7; v_call: TRBV15; d_call: .; cdr3_nt: TGTGCCACCAGCAGAGAAAGTTCGATCGCCTACGAGCAGTACTTC; cdr3_aa: CATSRESSIAYEQYF
clone_size: .; j_call: TRBJ1-5; v_call: TRBV6-1; d_call: TRBD1; cdr3_nt: TGTGCCAGCAGTTTGGGACAGCCTCAGCCCCAGCATTTT; cdr3_aa: CASSLGQPQPQHF
clone_size: .; j_call: TRBJ2-7; v_call: TRBV7-2; d_call: TRBD1; cdr3_nt: TGTGCCAGCAGCTCCACCTGGGACAGTTACGAGCAGTACTTC; cdr3_aa: CASSSTWDSYEQYF
clone_size: .; j_call: TRBJ1-3; v_call: TRBV9; d_call: .; cdr3_nt: TGTGCCAGCACCCCGAGGGGGGGAAACACCATATATTTT; cdr3_aa: CASTPRGGNTIYF
clone_size: .; j_call: TRBJ2-3; v_call: TRBV6-5; d_call: .; cdr3_nt: TGTGCCAGCCCGATAGATACGCAGTATTTT; cdr3_aa: CASPIDTQYF
clone_size: .; j_call: TRBJ2-3; v_call: TRBV7-9; d_call: TRBD2; cdr3_nt: TGTGCCAGCAGCCCCCGCGGTAGCGGGAGGGCCCACACAGATACGCAGTATTTT; cdr3_aa: CASSPRGSGRAHTDTQYF
clone_size: .; j_call: TRBJ2-3; v_call: TRBV7-3; d_call: TRBD2; cdr3_nt: TGTGCCAGCAGCTTAATGGGAGGGATCACAGATACGCAGTATTTT; cdr3_aa: CASSLMGGITDTQYF
clone_size: .; j_call: TRBJ2-7; v_call: TRBV5-6; d_call: .; cdr3_nt: TGTGCCAGCAGCTTGGGACGGATCCAGTTTGTCGACGAGCAGTACTTC; cdr3_aa: CASSLGRIQFVDEQYF
clone_size: .; j_call: TRBJ1-4; v_call: TRBV6-6; d_call: .; cdr3_nt: TGTGCCAGCGGGTATACTAATGAAAAACTGTTTTTT; cdr3_aa: CASGYTNEKLFF
clone_size: .; j_call: TRBJ1-5; v_call: TRBV28; d_call: .; cdr3_nt: TGTGCCAGCGATGGTAGGACGGGGGGGACAAATCAGCCCCAGCATTTT; cdr3_aa: CASDGRTGGTNQPQHF
clone_size: .; j_call: TRBJ1-1; v_call: TRBV7-9; d_call: .; cdr3_nt: TGTGCCAGCAGCCGCGACAGGAACACTGAAGCTTTCTTT; cdr3_aa: CASSRDRNTEAFF
clone_size: once; j_call: TRBJ1-1; v_call: TRBV9; d_call: .; cdr3_nt: TGTGCCAGCAGCGTAGTCCCGGACACGAACACTGAAGCTTTCTTT; cdr3_aa: CASSVVPDTNTEAFF
clone_size: .; j_call: TRBJ2-7; v_call: TRBV27; d_call: .; cdr3_nt: TGTGCCAGCAGTTTGGACCGCCTCTCCCGCGAGCAGTACTTC; cdr3_aa: CASSLDRLSREQYF
clone_size: .; j_call: TRBJ2-7; v_call: TRBV7-2; d_call: .; cdr3_nt: TGCGCCAGCAGCCAAGATTTGTTGGGTGCTGGAGTCTTC; cdr3_aa: CASSQDLLGAGVF
clone_size: .; j_call: TRBJ2-1; v_call: TRBV14; d_call: .; cdr3_nt: TGTGCCAGCAGCCAAGATTTTTTCAGGGGGGCCTACAATGAGCAGTTCTTC; cdr3_aa: CASSQDFFRGAYNEQFF
clone_size: .; j_call: TRBJ1-3; v_call: TRBV5-4; d_call: .; cdr3_nt: TGTGCCAGCAGCCTGACCGCTGGAAACACCATATATTTT; cdr3_aa: CASSLTAGNTIYF
clone_size: .; j_call: TRBJ1-4; v_call: TRBV11-3; d_call: .; cdr3_nt: TGTGCCAGCAGCTGGGCCGGGGGGATGTATGAAAAACTGTTTTTT; cdr3_aa: CASSWAGGMYEKLFF
clone_size: .; j_call: TRBJ2-2; v_call: TRBV27; d_call: TRBD2; cdr3_nt: TGTGCCAGCAGTTTAGACTCCGGGACTAGCGGAGATGGGACCGGGGAGCTGTTTTTT; cdr3_aa: CASSLDSGTSGDGTGELFF
clone_size: .; j_call: TRBJ1-6; v_call: TRBV5-8; d_call: .; cdr3_nt: TGTGCCAGCAGCTTGGTAGCCCGCTCCTATAATTCACCCCTCCACTTT; cdr3_aa: CASSLVARSYNSPLHF
clone_size: .; j_call: TRBJ1-3; v_call: TRBV5-4; d_call: .; cdr3_nt: TGTGCCAGCGGCCCAGCAGGTGGAAACACCATATATTTT; cdr3_aa: CASGPAGGNTIYF
clone_size: .; j_call: TRBJ1-4; v_call: TRBV2; d_call: .; cdr3_nt: TGTGCCAGCAGTGACAGGAGCGATGAAAAACTGTTTTTT; cdr3_aa: CASSDRSDEKLFF
clone_size: once; j_call: TRBJ2-4; v_call: TRBV7-3; d_call: TRBD1; cdr3_nt: TGTGCCAGCAGCTCGGGACAGGGGGCAACCAAAAACATTCAGTACTTC; cdr3_aa: CASSSGQGATKNIQYF
clone_size: .; j_call: TRBJ2-3; v_call: TRBV28; d_call: TRBD2; cdr3_nt: TGTGCCAGCACCCGACTAGCGGGATTGGATACGCAGTATTTT; cdr3_aa: CASTRLAGLDTQYF
clone_size: .; j_call: TRBJ1-3; v_call: TRBV7-8; d_call: TRBD1; cdr3_nt: TGTGCCAGCAGCTGGGACAGCTCTGGAAACACCATATATTTT; cdr3_aa: CASSWDSSGNTIYF
clone_size: .; j_call: TRBJ1-2; v_call: TRBV9; d_call: .; cdr3_nt: TGTGCCAGCAGCGTAACAGTGACGGATGGCTACACCTTC; cdr3_aa: CASSVTVTDGYTF
clone_size: once; j_call: TRBJ1-2; v_call: TRBV5-1; d_call: .; cdr3_nt: TGCGCCAGCAGCTCCCGATTGGAGGTTAACTATGGCTACACCTTC; cdr3_aa: CASSSRLEVNYGYTF
clone_size: .; j_call: TRBJ2-3; v_call: TRBV5-3; d_call: .; cdr3_nt: TGCGCCAGCAGCCTAGGGACCTATAGCACAGATACGCAGTATTTT; cdr3_aa: CASSLGTYSTDTQYF
clone_size: .; j_call: TRBJ2-2; v_call: TRBV29-1; d_call: .; cdr3_nt: TGCAGCGTTGGCTCAAGAAGGGGCGGCACCGGGGAGCTGTTTTTT; cdr3_aa: CSVGSRRGGTGELFF
clone_size: .; j_call: TRBJ1-1; v_call: TRBV7-9; d_call: .; cdr3_nt: TGTGCCAGCAGCTCCCCGGGGAACACTGAAGCTTTCTTT; cdr3_aa: CASSSPGNTEAFF
clone_size: .; j_call: TRBJ2-7; v_call: TRBV6-1; d_call: .; cdr3_nt: TGTGCCAGCAGTGTGAATAAAGGGGCCGAGCAGTACTTC; cdr3_aa: CASSVNKGAEQYF
clone_size: .; j_call: TRBJ2-7; v_call: TRBV7-9; d_call: .; cdr3_nt: TGTGCCAGCAGCTTAAGTGGGGATATCCGCTACGAGCAGTACTTC; cdr3_aa: CASSLSGDIRYEQYF
clone_size: .; j_call: TRBJ1-2; v_call: TRBV6-1; d_call: .; cdr3_nt: TGTGCCAGCAGGGACAGTGGCTATGGCTACACCTTC; cdr3_aa: CASRDSGYGYTF
clone_size: .; j_call: TRBJ1-4; v_call: TRBV15; d_call: .; cdr3_nt: TGTGCCACCAGCAGAGATCGGGGATGGGATGAAAAACTGTTTTTT; cdr3_aa: CATSRDRGWDEKLFF
clone_size: .; j_call: TRBJ2-7; v_call: TRBV4-1; d_call: .; cdr3_nt: TGCGCCAGCAGCCAGACAATAAGGGCGGACCTCTACGAGCAGTACTTC; cdr3_aa: CASSQTIRADLYEQYF